These 25 T cell receptor beta chains originate from one sample sequenced in a study of blood T cell repertoires in COVID-19. The method was immunoSEQ multiplex PCR; TCRdb's version includes in-frame clones alone and lacks a portion of them. The sample yields 250,000 to 300,000 clones, around nine tenths seen once. Sequencing used PBMCs or T cells enriched from blood (not recorded which). The receptors originated from a woman in her fifties or sixties in a cohort exposed to, infected with or recovered from COVID-19 (not recorded which).

This rearrangement joins TRBV19 to TRBJ2-3; TRBD1 agrees at 9 bases. This CDR3 is built from 15 residues. Trimming at V came to 9 bases and at J to 9 bases, leaving 16 bases not matched to a gene. In germline, CDR1 is LNHDA, CDR2 SQIVND (reference sequence). CDR3: CASKRPGQGAGTQYF. The CDR3 DNA is TGTGCCAGCAAAAGACCGGGACAGGGAGCTGGGACGCAGTATTTT.

This chain joins TRBV7-8 and TRBJ1-6; weak D call: TRBD1 (5 bases). Germline V CDR1 and CDR2: SGHVS, FQNEAQ. With 3 bases removed from V and 0 bases from J, the gap between germline ends came to 21 bases. The CDR3 sequence is 20 residues long. The CDR3 reads CASSLDLQASASSYNSPLHF. For the CDR3, the DNA is TGTGCCAGCAGCTTGGACCTACAGGCTTCGGCAAGCTCCTATAATTCACCCCTCCACTTT.

The V gene is TRBV18, the J gene TRBJ2-1, with D possibly being TRBD2 (6 bases). V was pared by 5 bases and J by 6 bases, with 8 bases between. The germline V gene encodes CDR1 KGHSH and CDR2 LQKENI. CDR3 length equals 12 residues. CDR3 sequence (DNA): TGTGCCAGCTCAGGGGACTCCAATGAGCAGTTCTTC. It is translated as CASSGDSNEQFF.

The gene calls are TRBV2 and TRBJ1-2; D possibly corresponds to TRBD1 (6 bases). Germline-derived CDR1 and CDR2 are SNHLY and FYNNEI. The CDR3 extends over 15 amino acids. V gave up 1 base and J gave up 4 bases, with 13 bases separating them. This CDR3 reads CASSEGRGAAYGYTF. The CDR3 nucleotides read TGTGCCAGCAGTGAAGGCCGGGGGGCAGCCTATGGCTACACCTTC.

The chain couples TRBV6-4 to TRBJ1-5; D might be TRBD1 (5 bases). In germline, CDR1 is MRHNA, CDR2 SNTAGT. V was shortened by 4 bases and J by 2 bases, with 9 bases between the two germline ends. The CDR3 loop spans 14 amino acids. CDR3 loop: CASSAGAGNQPQHF. CDR3 bases: TGTGCCAGCAGTGCTGGGGCGGGCAATCAGCCCCAGCATTTT.

This rearrangement joins TRBV14 to TRBJ1-3; 7 bases match TRBD1. The CDR3 is made up of 13 amino acids. V shed 5 bases, J shed 6 bases, and the junction held 4 bases outside the gene matches. CDR1 and CDR2 from the germline V gene are SGHDN and FVKESK. CDR3 bases: TGTGCCAGCAGCGGGACAGCCGTAAACACCATATATTTT. This encodes CASSGTAVNTIYF.

The chain combines TRBV7-3 with TRBJ2-3; the match to TRBD2 covers 7 bases. Germline CDR1 SGHTA, CDR2 FQGTGA. V lost 3 bases to trimming and J lost 2 bases; unmatched junction nucleotides: 11. There are 17 residues in the CDR3. The CDR3, as DNA: TGTGCCAGCAGCTTGAGGGACTACGGGGAGTACACAGATACGCAGTATTTT. The encoded protein is CASSLRDYGEYTDTQYF.

V is TRBV18 and J is TRBJ2-7; TRBD2 is a possible D gene (6 bases). This CDR3 is 14 amino acids long. Trimming shortened V by 0 bases and J by 2 bases, and 8 bases separated the two germline ends. CDR1 and CDR2 from the germline V gene are KGHSH and LQKENI. The chain's CDR3 is CASSPPGLPYEQYF. CDR3 bases: TGTGCCAGCTCACCACCGGGACTCCCCTACGAGCAGTACTTC. Complete variable domain (other parts from reference TRBV18 and TRBJ2-7): NAGVMQNPRHLVRRRGQEARLRCSPMKGHSHVYWYRQLPEEGLKFMVYLQKENIIDESGMPKERFSAEFPKEGPSILRIQQVVRGDSAAYFCASSPPGLPYEQYFGPGTRLTVT.

This clone was detected once. This sequence joins TRBV28 and TRBJ1-2; D unresolved. Germline CDR1 and CDR2: MDHEN and SYDVKM. V shed 3 bases and J shed 8 bases, with 13 bases lying between them. This CDR3 has 13 residues. The CDR3 coding sequence is TGTGCCAGCAGTTTCAACCGCTTCGGGGGCTACACCTTC. It translates to CASSFNRFGGYTF.

The chain uses TRBV4-2 and TRBJ2-7; possibly TRBD1 for D (6 bases). Germline V CDR1 and CDR2: LGHNA, YNFKEQ. V was trimmed by 4 bases and J by 2 bases, leaving 18 bases between them. The CDR3 totals 16 residues. DNA for the CDR3: TGTGCCAGCAGCCGACTCCTGACGGACAGAACCTACGAGCAGTACTTC. Protein product: CASSRLLTDRTYEQYF.

V is TRBV15 and J is TRBJ2-5; 8 positions agree with TRBD2. The CDR3 loop spans 15 amino acids. V lost 1 base, J lost 1 base, and 2 bases stayed unmatched. Germline V lookup: CDR1 LNHNV, CDR2 YYDKDF (reference sequence). The CDR3 sequence: CATSRATSAQETQYF. Written as DNA, the CDR3 is TGTGCCACCAGCAGAGCGACTAGCGCCCAAGAGACCCAGTACTTC.

The chain is built from TRBV9 and TRBJ2-7, with TRBD2 matching over 8 bases. J lost 5 bases, V lost 4 bases, and 8 bases had no gene match. Germline-derived CDR1 and CDR2 are SGDLS and YYNGEE. This CDR3 contains 14 residues. The CDR3 protein is CASSSRTSRHEQYF. The CDR3 region has the DNA TGTGCCAGCAGCTCCCGGACTAGCCGCCACGAGCAGTACTTC.

The rearrangement uses TRBV28 and TRBJ2-1, with 11 bases lining up with TRBD2. V lost 3 bases, J lost 0 bases, and 4 bases stayed unmatched. Germline V CDR1 and CDR2: MDHEN, SYDVKM. The CDR3 has 17 residues. The CDR3 DNA reads as TGTGCCAGCAGTTTTAGCGGGAGGGCCAGCTCCTACAATGAGCAGTTCTTC. It translates to CASSFSGRASSYNEQFF.

The chain links TRBV5-4 to TRBJ2-6; D gene uncertain. Deletions cut 0 bases from V and 11 bases from J, with 9 bases between. Germline CDR1 SGHNT, CDR2 YYREEE (reference sequence). The CDR3 has 13 residues. CDR3 protein: CASSLAGVYVLTF. The DNA for the CDR3 is TGTGCCAGCAGCTTGGCAGGCGTCTACGTCCTGACTTTC. The variable domain in full, completed from reference TRBV5-4 and TRBJ2-6, reads ETGVTQSPTHLIKTRGQQVTLRCSSQSGHNTVSWYQQALGQGPQFIFQYYREEENGRGNFPPRFSGLQFPNYSSELNVNALELDDSALYLCASSLAGVYVLTFGAGSRLTVL.

The chain is built from TRBV3-1 (or the pseudogene TRBV3-2) and TRBJ1-2, with a possible D match to TRBD1 (6 bases). The CDR3 length is 13 residues. The V gene lost 4 bases and the J gene lost 2 bases, with 8 bases spanning the gap. Germline V gene sequence: CDR1 LGHDT, CDR2 YNNKEL (reference sequence). The CDR3 loop reads CASSRQGNYGYTF. The CDR3 region has the DNA TGTGCCAGCAGCCGTCAGGGGAACTATGGCTACACCTTC.

This rearrangement joins TRBV15 to TRBJ2-3; no firm D call. V was clipped by 3 bases and J by 11 bases, with 12 bases between them. The CDR3 contains 12 residues. Germline V lookup: CDR1 LNHNV, CDR2 YYDKDF (reference sequence). CDR3 protein: CATSRDTVMQYF. CDR3 sequence (DNA): TGTGCCACCAGCAGGGATACAGTAATGCAGTATTTT.

The table lists this clone with a count of one. The rearrangement joins TRBV6-5 to TRBJ2-2; the D gene is possibly TRBD1 (6 bases). Germline CDR1 is MNHEY and CDR2 is SVGAGI. The CDR3 sequence is 15 residues long. V was cut by 2 bases and J by 3 bases, with 10 bases left in between. This CDR3 is CASSYAGQYTGELFF. CDR3 coding DNA: TGTGCCAGCAGTTACGCCGGACAGTACACCGGGGAGCTGTTTTTT.

This clone was counted a few times. The chain links TRBV28 to TRBJ2-7, with TRBD2 identical over 7 bases. This CDR3 contains 14 residues. V lost 6 bases, J lost 4 bases, and 9 bases stayed unmatched. Germline values: CDR1 MDHEN, CDR2 SYDVKM. The CDR3 DNA reads TGTGCCAGCAGCTCCGGGTCGCGGGAGTACGAGCAGTACTTC. Its protein product is CASSSGSREYEQYF.

The V and J genes are TRBV7-8 and TRBJ1-1, with 8 positions matching TRBD1. Per germline, CDR1 SGHVS and CDR2 FQNEAQ. Trimming cost V 5 bases and J 1 base; bases outside gene matches: 9. This CDR3 is 16 amino acids long. CDR3 in DNA: TGTGCCAGCAGCGGGGGACAGGCGATGAAGAACACTGAAGCTTTCTTT. It translates to CASSGGQAMKNTEAFF.

V usage is TRBV11-2 and J usage is TRBJ1-5, with 8 positions matching TRBD1. J was trimmed by 4 bases and V by 3 bases; bases with no gene match: 5. This CDR3 contains 15 residues. Germline V lookup: CDR1 SGHAT, CDR2 FQNNGV. The CDR3 DNA follows: TGTGCCAGCAGCTTCTCAGGACAGGGAAATCAGCCCCAGCATTTT. This gives the protein CASSFSGQGNQPQHF.

This clone was counted a single time. This rearrangement joins TRBV30 to TRBJ2-1; D is ambiguous. Trimming removed 0 bases at V and 9 bases at J, with 15 bases between. Germline V lookup: CDR1 GTSNPN, CDR2 SVGIG (reference sequence). The CDR3 runs 14 residues. CDR3 DNA sequence: TGTGCCTGGAGTGTATCCCCATCTAGGAGTGAGCAGTTCTTC. This codes for CAWSVSPSRSEQFF. Full variable domain (missing parts from reference TRBV30 and TRBJ2-1): SQTIHQWPATLVQPVGSPLSLECTVEGTSNPNLYWYRQAAGRGLQLLFYSVGIGQISSEVPQNLSASRPQDRQFILSSKKLLLSDSGFYLCAWSVSPSRSEQFFGPGTRLTVL.

CDR3 DNA sequence: TGCGCCAGCAGCTCCGAGGGCGGGTTTGGCTACACCTTC. Translating gives CASSSEGGFGYTF. The chain uses TRBV5-1 and TRBJ1-2; no definite D call. This CDR3 contains 13 residues. The germline V gene encodes CDR1 SGHRS and CDR2 YFSETQ. V gave up 3 bases and J gave up 7 bases, with 13 bases separating them.

The chain is built from TRBV5-1 and TRBJ2-1, with 13 bases that match TRBD2. The CDR3 totals 16 residues. The J segment lost 9 bases and the V segment lost 0 bases, leaving 6 bases of the junction unmatched. CDR1 and CDR2 from the germline V gene are SGHRS and YFSETQ. Written as DNA, the CDR3 is TGCGCCAGCAGCTTGGGGGGACTAGCGGGACAAATTGAGCAGTTCTTC. Protein sequence: CASSLGGLAGQIEQFF.

V and J are TRBV19 and TRBJ1-1; TRBD1 is a possible D gene (6 bases). The CDR3 is 15 residues long. Between the trimmed V and J ends, which lost 0 bases and 9 bases, there was a span of 17 bases. Germline assignment: CDR1 LNHDA and CDR2 SQIVND (reference sequence). CDR3: CASSIDPGVSTKAFF. The CDR3 DNA follows: TGTGCCAGTAGTATAGATCCAGGGGTCTCCACCAAAGCTTTCTTT.

The chain couples TRBV19 to TRBJ1-1; no clear D. V dropped 7 bases and J dropped 1 base, with 10 bases sitting between them. Per germline, CDR1 LNHDA and CDR2 SQIVND (reference sequence). The CDR3 has 13 residues. Here the CDR3 DNA reads TGTGCCAGTAATTCGGGAGGGAACACTGAAGCTTTCTTT. This encodes CASNSGGNTEAFF.